Below, 10 T cell receptor beta chains from the same sample are listed, as sequenced in a study of blood T cell repertoires in COVID-19. The repertoire was sequenced with immunoSEQ multiplex PCR; TCRdb's copy has only in-frame clones and lacks some. The data contain 250,000 or so clones, around 85% of them singletons. Sequenced: peripheral blood. These receptors originate from a man aged 60 to 75 with acute or convalescent COVID-19.

Here the CDR3 DNA reads TGTGCCAGCAGCTTGGGAGCGGTAGCCGCAGATACGCAGTATTTT. This encodes CASSLGAVAADTQYF. The rearrangement uses TRBV5-8 and TRBJ2-3; D perhaps matches TRBD2 (5 bases). This CDR3 comprises 15 residues. Between the trimmed V and J ends, which lost 0 bases and 4 bases, there was a span of 12 bases. CDR1 and CDR2 (germline): SGHTS, YDEGEE.

The V and J genes are TRBV9 and TRBJ2-7, with 8 bases that match TRBD2. CDR1 SGDLS and CDR2 YYNGEE come from the germline V gene. The V and J ends lost 5 bases and 4 bases, in that order; junction bases with no gene match: 11. The CDR3 is 15 amino acids. The CDR3 region is CASSLAPGLEYEQYF. The DNA of the CDR3 is TGTGCCAGCAGTTTAGCGCCGGGACTAGAGTACGAGCAGTACTTC.

The chain joins TRBV6-5 to TRBJ1-1; 9 nucleotides align to TRBD1. CDR3 length: 14 amino acids. Germline V gene data show CDR1 as MNHEY and CDR2 as SVGAGI. After removal of 7 bases from V and 2 bases from J, the junction contained 5 bases not matched to a gene. DNA of the CDR3: TGTGCCAGCATAGGACAGGGGTTTAACACTGAAGCTTTCTTT. This translates into CASIGQGFNTEAFF.

This clone was detected once. The genes are TRBV27 and TRBJ1-4, with a weak D call TRBD1 (6 bases). The CDR3 covers 14 residues. CDR1 and CDR2 from the germline V gene are MNHEY and SMNVEV (reference sequence). V lost 4 bases and J lost 6, with 12 bases in between. CDR3 protein: CASSSQGRHEKLFF. The DNA for the CDR3 is TGTGCCAGCAGTTCACAGGGTCGTCATGAAAAACTGTTTTTT.

This rearrangement joins TRBV7-2 to TRBJ1-3; TRBD1 matches 7 bases. Per the germline V gene, CDR1 is SGHTA and CDR2 is FQGNSA. V lost 1 base to trimming and J lost 0 bases; unmatched junction nucleotides: 0. The CDR3 spans 15 residues. The CDR3 bases are TGTGCCAGCAGCTTAGAGGGGGCCTCTGGAAACACCATATATTTT. Translation: CASSLEGASGNTIYF.

The rearrangement links TRBV18 to TRBJ2-1; TRBD2 matches at 7 bases. Trimming removed 4 bases from V and 6 bases from J; junction bases left unmatched: 12. The CDR3 spans 16 residues. CDR1 KGHSH and CDR2 LQKENI come from the germline V gene. The CDR3 sequence: CASSLGGRQFSNEQFF. In nucleotides, the CDR3 is TGTGCCAGCTCACTAGGCGGGAGACAATTCTCCAATGAGCAGTTCTTC.

V and J are TRBV29-1 and TRBJ1-4; 9 bases align to TRBD1. Looked up from germline, CDR1 is SQVTM and CDR2 is ANQGSEA. V was clipped by 6 bases and J by 6 bases; unmatched bases: 5. CDR3 length equals 13 residues. The CDR3 sequence is CSVRDRVDEKLFF. CDR3 coding DNA: TGCAGCGTCCGGGACAGGGTGGATGAAAAACTGTTTTTT.

This clone has a single count. The chain joins TRBV6-8 to TRBJ1-6; a weak D match, TRBD1 (5 bases). Trimming cost V 7 bases and J 0 bases, with 13 bases left between them. In germline, CDR1 is MNHGY, CDR2 SAAAGT. This CDR3 has 16 residues. As DNA, the CDR3 is TGTGCCAGCACTACAGTAGGGGACTCCTATAATTCACCCCTCCACTTT. This codes for CASTTVGDSYNSPLHF.

The J gene is TRBJ2-1, the V gene TRBV6-2 or TRBV6-3; D is perhaps TRBD1 (6 bases). CDR1 is MNHEY and CDR2 is SVGEGT in the germline V gene. There are 16 residues in the CDR3. V lost 4 bases and J lost 1, with 14 bases in between. CDR3 DNA sequence: TGTGCCAGCAGTTCCACAGGGTTCACGTCCTACAATGAGCAGTTCTTC. It codes for CASSSTGFTSYNEQFF.

J is TRBJ2-3 and V is TRBV30; TRBD2 aligns across 7 bases. The germline CDR1 and CDR2 sequences are GTSNPN and SVGIG (reference sequence). J was trimmed by 0 bases and V by 3 bases; bases with no gene match: 3. The length of the CDR3 is 14 residues. The CDR3 region has the DNA TGTGCCTGGAGGAGCGGGACTAGCACAGATACGCAGTATTTT. Protein product: CAWRSGTSTDTQYF.